Shown below are 9 T cell receptor beta chains from a single sample sequenced in a study of cytomegalovirus exposure and HLA in healthy donors listed by TCRdb under 2017. Library construction relied on the immunoSEQ multiplex PCR assay. A mixture of 60 forward primers for TCR Vbeta segments and 13 reverse primers for TCR Jbeta segments was used in the multiplex PCR. Imported from immuneACCESS, the table was reduced by TCRdb to in-frame sequences with V and J called. These copies leave out some clones; in studies compared against another copy, an unresolved V gene accounts for under half, and the cause of the remainder is not known. This sample comprises around 130,000 clones, 70% to 85% of them detected only once. The top ten clones comprise 2.7% of the sample. Sequenced sample: PBMCs. The source is a man aged 50 or older in good health and CMV-seronegative.

The V and J genes are TRBV10-1 and TRBJ2-5, with unresolved D. V was trimmed by 2 bases and J by 2 bases, leaving 6 bases between them. The germline V gene has CDR1 WNHNN and CDR2 SYGVQD (reference sequence). The CDR3 contains 13 residues. In nucleotides, the CDR3 is TGCGCCAGCAGTGAGCAGGCTCAAGAGACCCAGTACTTC. Translated: CASSEQAQETQYF.

This clone was detected once. This chain connects TRBV11-1 to TRBJ1-6, with a weak D call TRBD1 (6 bases). Trimming left V 6 bases short and J 10 bases short, with 16 bases between. Germline V gives CDR1 SGHAT, CDR2 FQDESV (reference sequence). The CDR3 is 14 residues long. The CDR3 region is CASRFNRVDSPLHF. The CDR3 nucleotides are TGTGCCAGCAGGTTCAACAGGGTCGACTCACCCCTCCACTTT.

The chain recombines TRBV4-1 with TRBJ1-1; possible D gene TRBD1, 5 bases. CDR1 MGHRA and CDR2 YSYEKL come from the germline V gene. The length of the CDR3 is 15 residues. The V and J ends lost 1 base and 5 bases respectively, with 14 bases between them. This CDR3 reads CASSQGGNRWTEAFF. Written as DNA, the CDR3 is TGCGCCAGCAGCCAAGGGGGAAACAGGTGGACTGAAGCTTTCTTT.

Only a few counts were recorded for this clone. The V and J genes are TRBV6-1 and TRBJ2-1; TRBD2 might be the D (7 bases). The ends were cut back, 2 bases at V and 8 bases at J, with 16 bases in the middle. Germline V gene sequence: CDR1 MNHNS, CDR2 SASEGT. The CDR3 covers 15 residues. CDR3 region: CASSERGGASDEQFF. CDR3 nucleotides: TGTGCCAGCAGTGAACGTGGGGGGGCCTCCGATGAGCAGTTCTTC.

This chain joins TRBV6-1 and TRBJ1-1; a possible D gene is TRBD1 (5 bases). Looked up from germline, CDR1 is MNHNS and CDR2 is SASEGT. The CDR3 extends over 15 amino acids. V gave up 0 bases and J gave up 3 bases, with 11 bases separating them. The CDR3 region is CASSEAHGGDTEAFF. The CDR3 bases are TGTGCCAGCAGTGAAGCTCACGGGGGGGACACTGAAGCTTTCTTT.

This clone has more than one count but fewer than ten. Other DNA variants within this sample encode the same CDR3. The CDR3 nucleotides are TGTGCCAGCAGCTTAGCGCTAGCGGGGAGTTACAATGAGCAGTTCTTC. This codes for CASSLALAGSYNEQFF. The rearrangement uses TRBV7-9 and TRBJ2-1; 9 bases are shared with TRBD2. Germline CDR1 and CDR2: SEHNR and FQNEAQ (reference sequence). The CDR3 is made up of 16 amino acids. V shed 0 bases, J shed 4 bases, and the junction held 4 bases outside the gene matches.

The rearrangement uses TRBV10-3 and TRBJ1-1, with D perhaps matching TRBD1 (5 bases). V lost 0 bases and J 5 bases, leaving 10 bases between the germline ends. The germline gives CDR1 ENHRY, CDR2 SYGVKD. This CDR3 comprises 14 residues. The chain's CDR3 is CAISESAGRTEAFF. The DNA for the CDR3 is TGTGCCATCAGTGAGTCAGCAGGGCGGACTGAAGCTTTCTTT.

J is TRBJ2-7 and V is TRBV7-9; TRBD1 might be the D (5 bases). The CDR3 is 13 amino acids. Trimming removed 8 bases at V and 6 bases at J, with 17 bases between. Per germline, CDR1 SEHNR and CDR2 FQNEAQ (reference sequence). The DNA for the CDR3 is TGTGCCAGCGAACCGCCAGGGTCCGTCGAGCAGTACTTC. This encodes CASEPPGSVEQYF. Based on the CDR3 plus reference TRBV7-9 and TRBJ2-7, the full variable domain is DTGVSQNPRHKITKRGQNVTFRCDPISEHNRLYWYRQTLGQGPEFLTYFQNEAQLEKSRLLSDRFSAERPKGSFSTLEIQRTEQGDSAMYLCASEPPGSVEQYFGPGTRLTVT.

The DNA for the CDR3 is TGCGCCAGCAGCGGGGGACAGAACTATGGCTACACCTTC. It codes for CASSGGQNYGYTF. The chain links TRBV5-1 to TRBJ1-2; 7 positions match TRBD1. V shed 4 bases and J 2 bases; nucleotides not matched to a gene: 2. The CDR3 totals 13 residues. Germline values: CDR1 SGHRS, CDR2 YFSETQ. Full variable domain (rest looked up from reference TRBV5-1 and TRBJ1-2): KAGVTQTPRYLIKTRGQQVTLSCSPISGHRSVSWYQQTPGQGLQFLFEYFSETQRNKGNFPGRFSGRQFSNSRSEMNVSTLELGDSALYLCASSGGQNYGYTFGSGTRLTVV.